This TCR beta chain was found in a study of T cells after yellow fever vaccination (dated by TCRdb to between 2018 and 2021). About the full investigation: The SMART-Seq v4 Ultra Low Input RNA kit was used to prepare libraries from fractions with low cell numbers. Blood samples were taken at several timepoints before and after primary and secondary immunization, and bulk PBMC replicates and cell subsets were isolated. Two healthy male donors made up the cohort, one aged 18 to 29 years and the other aged 30 to 39 years. To track T-cell clones before and after primary and booster YFV17D yellow fever vaccination, bulk TCR alpha and beta repertoires were sequenced longitudinally.

In regard to this clonotype: Its antigen remains unidentified. The sample holds no much larger clone one base away, and base qualities are not on file.

Study-wide findings and limitations: Computational filtering was needed because FACS-sorted repertoires could contain abundant contaminating clonotypes from the bulk population. A small fraction of clonotypes showed up in both the CD4 and CD8 compartments, probably as a result of convergent recombination. Compared with the primary T-cell response, the secondary T-cell response was weaker but faster, peaking on day 5 rather than day 15. Because only two donors were included in the study, the extent to which the findings can be generalized is limited. After the booster, most clones that had expanded after primary vaccination were detected again (around 97% of CD4 and 70% to 90% of CD8), suggesting broad maintenance of memory.

The treatment or condition label here, explained by the study, means: live attenuated yellow fever vaccine strain. Two biological replicates of bulk PBMCs were collected at each blood-draw timepoint. PBMCs were isolated from peripheral blood using a standard Ficoll-Paque protocol. TriZol was used to extract RNA from bulk PBMCs, CD4 and CD8 fractions, and dextramer-positive and dextramer-negative fractions. Sequencing was performed on an Illumina NovaSeq 6000. Synthesis of TCR cDNA relied on 5'RACE template switching, a step that introduced a universal primer site along with unique molecular identifiers. cDNA synthesis was primed from both the TCR alpha and TCR beta constant segments. Libraries were amplified in two PCR steps, with sample barcodes and sequencing adapters added in the second step. Sequencing of libraries was done on Illumina HiSeq 2500 (2x100 bp) or NovaSeq (2x150 bp). Per the authors' processing: MIGEC was used to demultiplex reads and collapse the reads into UMI consensus sequences, and MiXCR was used for V(D)J alignment. Vaccine-responding clonotypes were identified with edgeR using replicate PBMC samples, with FDR below 0.01 and a log2 fold change above 5 up to day 15 being required. CD4 or CD8 identity was assigned to each bulk clonotype according to whether the clonotype was present at higher abundance in the sequenced CD4 repertoire or the sequenced CD8 repertoire. TCRdb reanalyzed the raw reads on its own, using fastp at Q25 for trimming and MiXCR for clone calling, and kept in-frame beta chains. Each entry merges the rows of one CDR3 protein and shows their most common DNA and genes. The V and J calls were not made by the authors but by TCRdb's processing. In all, the sample holds hundreds of thousands of distinct CDR3 sequences, and 3.6% of those were seen once. The ten largest clonotypes hold around 20% of the sample.

Taken from cysteine to phenylalanine, the CDR3 has 14 residues. The only DNA kept is the CDR3, 42 bases in frame from the first base. Trimming removed 7 bases from V and 4 bases from J; the gene matches leave 7 bases unexplained. Recombination joined TRBV12-3 or TRBV12-4 with TRBJ2-5; 9 middle bases align to TRBD1. The TCR sequence derives from a man younger than 30 who received the YFV17D yellow fever vaccine. The specimen comprised PBMCs, sampled on the day of the yellow fever booster vaccination. The encoded CDR3 is CASIQPGQGETQYF. Here is the DNA: TGTGCCAGCATCCAACCGGGACAGGGAGAGACCCAGTACTTC.